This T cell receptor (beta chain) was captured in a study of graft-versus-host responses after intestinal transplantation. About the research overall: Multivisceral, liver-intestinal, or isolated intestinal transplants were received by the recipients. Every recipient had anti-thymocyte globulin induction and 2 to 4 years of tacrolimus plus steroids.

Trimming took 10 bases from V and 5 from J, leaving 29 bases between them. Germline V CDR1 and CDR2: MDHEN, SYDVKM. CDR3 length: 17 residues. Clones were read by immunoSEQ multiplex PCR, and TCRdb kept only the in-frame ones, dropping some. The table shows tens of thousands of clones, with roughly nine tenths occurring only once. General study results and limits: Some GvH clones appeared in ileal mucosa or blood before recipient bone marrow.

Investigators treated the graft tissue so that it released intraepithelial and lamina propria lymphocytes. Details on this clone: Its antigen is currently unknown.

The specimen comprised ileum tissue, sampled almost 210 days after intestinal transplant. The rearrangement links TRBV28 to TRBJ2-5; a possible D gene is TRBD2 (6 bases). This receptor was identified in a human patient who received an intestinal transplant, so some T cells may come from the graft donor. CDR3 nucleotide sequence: TGTGCCACAACGAAACTACGACTAGACTTTAACCGGGAGACCCAGTACTTC. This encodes CATTKLRLDFNRETQYF.